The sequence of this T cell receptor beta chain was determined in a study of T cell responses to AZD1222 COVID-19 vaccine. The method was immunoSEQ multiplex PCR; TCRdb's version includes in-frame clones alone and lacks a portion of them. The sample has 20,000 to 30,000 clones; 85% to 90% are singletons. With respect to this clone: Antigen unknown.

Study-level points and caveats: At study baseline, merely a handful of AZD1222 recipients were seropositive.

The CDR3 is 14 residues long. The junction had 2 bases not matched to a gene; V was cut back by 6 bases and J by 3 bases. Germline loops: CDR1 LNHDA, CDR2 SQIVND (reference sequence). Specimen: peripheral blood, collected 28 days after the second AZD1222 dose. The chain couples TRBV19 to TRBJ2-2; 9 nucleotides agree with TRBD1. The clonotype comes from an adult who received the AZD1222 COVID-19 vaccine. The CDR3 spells CASRTGGDTGELFF. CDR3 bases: TGTGCCAGTAGGACAGGGGGGGACACCGGGGAGCTGTTTTTT.